The rows below give T cell receptor beta chains drawn from one sample of a study of T-cell memory formation after mild COVID-19. TCRdb recomputed calls from the 5' RACE reads with MiXCR, one row per CDR3 protein. The sample has roughly 380,000 distinct CDR3 sequences, around 27% seen once; the top ten hold approximately 15%. The sample consisted of PBMCs or a T cell subset sorted from them (not recorded which). All receptors derive from an adult woman who had mild COVID-19 (a few samples of this study predate the infection). Cell type and time point are not known. The CDR3 runs from the conserved cysteine through the conserved F or W. Each record gives: clone size, V gene, D gene, J gene, CDR3 protein, CDR3 DNA. The D gene is left open where the match is weak. Size is stated for part of the rows, as once, few or many counts, or as a class when the clone is expanded.

size: NA; V: TRBV29-1; D: TRBD1; J: TRBJ2-4; CDR3: CSVEVTQGYGIQYF; DNA: TGCAGCGTTGAAGTGACACAGGGGTATGGCATTCAGTACTTC
size: NA; V: TRBV20-1; D: NA; J: TRBJ1-2; CDR3: CSARKGHRNYGYTF; DNA: TGCAGTGCTAGGAAGGGACACCGAAACTATGGCTACACCTTC
size: few; V: TRBV12-5; D: NA; J: TRBJ2-1; CDR3: CASGFYNEQFF; DNA: TGTGCTAGTGGTTTCTACAATGAGCAGTTCTTC
size: NA; V: TRBV7-2; D: TRBD1; J: TRBJ2-7; CDR3: CASSLGQGELYEQYF; DNA: TGTGCCAGCAGCTTAGGACAGGGGGAACTCTACGAGCAGTACTTC
size: NA; V: TRBV7-3; D: TRBD1; J: TRBJ2-2; CDR3: CASSPNPGQANTGELFF; DNA: TGTGCCAGCAGCCCCAACCCAGGACAGGCTAACACCGGGGAGCTGTTTTTT
size: NA; V: TRBV5-1; D: TRBD1; J: TRBJ2-7; CDR3: CASSFGTASWYEQYF; DNA: TGCGCCAGCAGCTTTGGGACAGCCTCCTGGTACGAGCAGTACTTC
size: NA; V: TRBV20-1; D: TRBD1; J: TRBJ2-5; CDR3: CSAREETGYQETQYF; DNA: TGCAGTGCTAGAGAGGAGACAGGGTACCAAGAGACCCAGTACTTC
size: few; V: TRBV4-1; D: TRBD1; J: TRBJ1-1; CDR3: CASSQEQGAVTEAFF; DNA: TGCGCCAGCAGCCAAGAACAGGGGGCGGTCACTGAAGCTTTCTTT
size: few; V: TRBV5-1; D: NA; J: TRBJ1-1; CDR3: CASSLDSPQGKAFF; DNA: TGCGCCAGCAGCTTGGATTCCCCGCAGGGGAAAGCTTTCTTT
size: NA; V: TRBV9; D: TRBD1; J: TRBJ2-7; CDR3: CASSSGTGLHEQYF; DNA: TGTGCCAGCAGCTCAGGGACAGGGTTACACGAGCAGTACTTC
size: few; V: TRBV5-1; D: NA; J: TRBJ2-4; CDR3: CASSLSGLNPAKNIQYF; DNA: TGCGCCAGCAGCTTATCAGGCCTGAATCCAGCCAAAAACATTCAGTACTTC
size: NA; V: TRBV27; D: NA; J: TRBJ2-5; CDR3: CASSLTVLQETQYF; DNA: TGTGCCAGCAGTTTAACAGTCCTGCAAGAGACCCAGTACTTC
size: few; V: TRBV7-6; D: TRBD2; J: TRBJ2-5; CDR3: CASSLDRDYYGTQYF; DNA: TGTGCCAGCAGCTTAGACCGGGACTATTACGGGACCCAGTACTTC